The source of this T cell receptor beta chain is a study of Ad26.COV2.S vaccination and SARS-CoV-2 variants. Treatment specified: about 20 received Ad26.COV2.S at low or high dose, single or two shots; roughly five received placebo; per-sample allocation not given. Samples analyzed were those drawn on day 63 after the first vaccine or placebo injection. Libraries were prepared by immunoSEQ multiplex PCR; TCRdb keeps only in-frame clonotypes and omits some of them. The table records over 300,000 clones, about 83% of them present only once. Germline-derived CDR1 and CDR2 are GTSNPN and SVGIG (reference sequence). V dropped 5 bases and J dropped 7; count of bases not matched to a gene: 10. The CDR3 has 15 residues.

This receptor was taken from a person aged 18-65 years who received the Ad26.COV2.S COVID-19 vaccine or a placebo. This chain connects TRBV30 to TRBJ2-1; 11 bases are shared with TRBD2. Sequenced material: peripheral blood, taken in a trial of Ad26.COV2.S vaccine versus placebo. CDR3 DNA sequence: TGTGCCTGGTTAGCGGGAGGGGGCCCCTTGAATGAGCAGTTCTTC. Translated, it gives CAWLAGGGPLNEQFF.